The clone carrying this TCR beta chain has more than one count but fewer than ten. This record belongs to a study of blood T cells in healthy people across ages. A second about 6 to 12 cycle PCR used barcoded and J-beta primers. TCRdb passed the 5' RACE reads through MiXCR, listing each CDR3 protein once. The sample records some 1.5 million distinct CDR3 sequences, roughly 43% being singletons. What was sequenced was blood. The receptor's source is a young woman in good health.

The CDR3 nucleotides are TGTGCCAGCAGTATGAAGGACAGGGGTCGGGATGGCTACACCTTC. Translation: CASSMKDRGRDGYTF. This chain connects TRBV12-3 or TRBV12-4 to TRBJ1-2; 9 bases fit TRBD1. The CDR3 sequence is 15 residues long. V was pared by 5 bases and J by 6 bases, with 10 bases of the junction left unmatched.